These 22 T cell receptor beta chains came from one sample sequenced in a study of shared clonotypes between healthy human individuals. Here immunoSEQ multiplex PCR was the method, and the copy in TCRdb shows in-frame clones only, minus some. The data show about 700,000 clones, about 91% seen once. In the naive CD8 group, cells lacked CD45RO and were positively selected for CCR7, so terminally differentiated effector memory CD45RA+ cells were left out. The specimen was naive CD8+ T cells sorted from blood. All receptors come from a man aged 30 to 39 in good health.

The rearrangement joins TRBV5-4 to TRBJ1-4, with 10 bases matching TRBD1. The CDR3 is 18 amino acids. The ends lost 2 bases at V and 5 bases at J; junction bases unmatched: 12. From germline, CDR1 is SGHNT and CDR2 YYREEE (reference sequence). This CDR3 is CASSLDPPTGGENEKLFF. CDR3 nucleotide sequence: TGTGCCAGCAGCTTAGATCCCCCGACAGGGGGCGAAAATGAAAAACTGTTTTTT.

J is TRBJ2-5 and V is TRBV27; 10 bases are a match to TRBD2. The CDR3 contains 14 residues. The trim removed 4 bases at V and 4 bases at J, leaving 3 bases unmatched. Germline lookup yields CDR1 MNHEY and CDR2 SMNVEV (reference sequence). The CDR3 sequence: CASSSRLAGETQYF. The CDR3 DNA reads as TGTGCCAGCAGTTCCAGACTAGCGGGAGAGACCCAGTACTTC.

A single count supports this clone. The chain recombines TRBV7-6 with TRBJ2-4, with 8 bases aligning to TRBD2. The CDR3 consists of 16 residues. J was trimmed by 6 bases and V by 4 bases; bases with no gene match: 11. Germline V lookup: CDR1 SGHVS, CDR2 FNYEAQ. CDR3 protein: CASSSREGGGLNIQYF. CDR3 nucleotides: TGTGCCAGCAGCTCCCGGGAGGGAGGGGGATTAAACATTCAGTACTTC.

The CDR3, as DNA: TGTGCCAGCAGCCCGGGGGAGGGGGCATTGAATGAGCAGTTCTTC. It is translated as CASSPGEGALNEQFF. The chain links TRBV7-9 to TRBJ2-1, with D possibly being TRBD1 or TRBD2 (7 bases each). Trimming took off 5 bases at V and 7 bases at J, with 18 bases between the two ends. This CDR3 has 15 amino acids. Germline V gives CDR1 SEHNR, CDR2 FQNEAQ (reference sequence).

The chain has TRBV7-9 and TRBJ2-6; D is unclear. Germline CDR1 is SEHNR and CDR2 is FQNEAQ (reference sequence). Trimming took off 5 bases at V and 1 base at J, with 3 bases between the two ends. The CDR3 runs to 13 residues. The CDR3 sequence: CASSRSGANVLTF. CDR3 bases: TGTGCCAGCAGCCGGTCTGGGGCCAACGTCCTGACTTTC.

The chain links TRBV19 to TRBJ2-5; D is possibly TRBD2 (5 bases). Trimming took off 5 bases at V and 4 bases at J, with 17 bases between the two ends. Germline-derived CDR1 and CDR2 are LNHDA and SQIVND (reference sequence). The CDR3 contains 15 residues. The CDR3 region has the DNA TGTGCCAGTAGTCCCTCCCGGAGGCTGGGAGAGACCCAGTACTTC. Its translation: CASSPSRRLGETQYF. The whole variable domain, remainder taken from reference TRBV19 and TRBJ2-5, is DGGITQSPKYLFRKEGQNVTLSCEQNLNHDAMYWYRQDPGQGLRLIYYSQIVNDFQKGDIAEGYSVSREKKESFPLTVTSAQKNPTAFYLCASSPSRRLGETQYFGPGTRLLVL.

This clone was detected only once. This chain links TRBV28 with TRBJ2-7; D is possibly TRBD1 or TRBD2 (5 bases each). Between the trimmed V and J ends, which lost 3 bases and 2 bases, there was a span of 11 bases. CDR3 length: 14 residues. Germline lookup yields CDR1 MDHEN and CDR2 SYDVKM. CDR3 protein: CASSFGTYAYEQYF. In DNA, the CDR3 is TGTGCCAGCAGTTTTGGGACGTATGCCTACGAGCAGTACTTC.

On this clone: This sample also contains other DNA sequences that code for the same CDR3. This sequence joins TRBV14 and TRBJ2-7; D unresolved. V lost 1 base and J lost 3, with 4 bases in between. The CDR3 runs 12 residues. From germline, CDR1 is SGHDN and CDR2 FVKESK. In DNA form, the CDR3 reads TGTGCCAGCAGCCAAGGGCACTACGAGCAGTACTTC. Amino acids: CASSQGHYEQYF.

The chain links TRBV19 to TRBJ2-5; 8 nucleotides line up with TRBD2. Germline CDR1 and CDR2: LNHDA and SQIVND (reference sequence). With 3 bases clipped from V and 2 bases from J, the junction kept 5 bases outside the gene matches. CDR3 size: 15 residues. This chain's CDR3 is CASSMLAGLQETQYF. DNA of the CDR3: TGTGCCAGTAGTATGCTAGCGGGCCTTCAAGAGACCCAGTACTTC.

The chain has TRBV27 and TRBJ2-1, with a weak D call TRBD2 (5 bases). The CDR3 contains 13 residues. Germline V gene sequence: CDR1 MNHEY, CDR2 SMNVEV (reference sequence). V lost 3 bases to trimming and J lost 8 bases, with 11 bases between them. Here the CDR3 DNA reads TGTGCCAGCAGTTTGCGGGCCCCTTATGAGCAGTTCTTC. This encodes CASSLRAPYEQFF.

V and J are TRBV7-9 and TRBJ2-7; tentatively, D is TRBD1 (5 bases). The CDR3 has 14 residues. The germline CDR1 and CDR2 sequences are SEHNR and FQNEAQ (reference sequence). The V gene lost 3 bases and the J gene lost 6 bases, with 15 bases spanning the gap. CDR3: CASSFLILGPEQYF. CDR3 bases: TGTGCCAGCAGCTTTCTCATCCTGGGGCCCGAGCAGTACTTC.

The chain links TRBV9 to TRBJ2-7, with TRBD1 matching 7 bases. CDR1 SGDLS and CDR2 YYNGEE come from the germline V gene. With 3 bases clipped from V and 3 bases from J, the junction kept 9 bases outside the gene matches. This CDR3 spans 15 amino acids. This chain's CDR3 is CASSERQGSFYEQYF. The CDR3 region has the DNA TGTGCCAGCAGCGAAAGACAGGGATCTTTCTACGAGCAGTACTTC. Full variable domain (remainder filled in from reference TRBV9 and TRBJ2-7): DSGVTQTPKHLITATGQRVTLRCSPRSGDLSVYWYQQSLDQGLQFLIQYYNGEERAKGNILERFSAQQFPDLHSELNLSSLELGDSALYFCASSERQGSFYEQYFGPGTRLTVT.

The chain has TRBV25-1 and TRBJ2-1; the D gene could be TRBD1 or TRBD2 (6 bases each). Trimming stripped 4 bases from V and 12 bases from J, with 16 bases between. The CDR3 is 13 residues long. CDR1 MGHDK and CDR2 SYGVNS come from the germline V gene. CDR3 in amino acids: CASSVGQRGGQFF. DNA of the CDR3: TGTGCCAGCAGTGTGGGACAACGGGGAGGGCAGTTCTTC.

V and J are TRBV28 and TRBJ2-1, with 10 positions matching TRBD1. Germline trimming cut 6 bases from V and 0 bases from J; bases unmatched to any gene: 11. Germline CDR1 reads MDHEN; CDR2 reads SYDVKM. The CDR3 runs to 18 residues. The CDR3 region has the DNA TGTGCCAGCAGCCGCCGGGACAGGGGCAAATACTCCTACAATGAGCAGTTCTTC. It specifies CASSRRDRGKYSYNEQFF.

The CDR3 loop reads CASSTGTSGRAFTETQYF. The CDR3 region has the DNA TGTGCCAGCAGTACTGGGACTAGCGGGAGGGCGTTCACCGAGACCCAGTACTTC. This chain links TRBV27 with TRBJ2-5; 16 positions match TRBD2. Germline CDR1 reads MNHEY; CDR2 reads SMNVEV (reference sequence). The CDR3 is 18 residues long. Trimming cost V 5 bases and J 5 bases; bases outside gene matches: 11.

V and J are TRBV6-1 and TRBJ2-7; D remains ambiguous. Germline CDR1 and CDR2: MNHNS and SASEGT. Between the trimmed V and J ends, which lost 10 bases and 1 base, there was a span of 14 bases. There are 13 residues in the CDR3. The CDR3 coding sequence is TGTGCCACTGTATTGTCTCCGTCCTACGAGCAGTACTTC. This sequence encodes CATVLSPSYEQYF.

The rearrangement joins TRBV6-5 to TRBJ2-1; D ambiguous. Trimming cost V 6 bases and J 9 bases, with 12 bases left between them. The CDR3 is 12 residues long. Germline-derived CDR1 and CDR2 are MNHEY and SVGAGI. This chain's CDR3 is CASSELNGEQFF. The CDR3 coding sequence is TGTGCCAGCAGCGAGCTAAACGGTGAGCAGTTCTTC.

The rearrangement uses TRBV5-1 and TRBJ2-5; D tentatively fits TRBD1 or TRBD2 (5 bases each). CDR3 size: 14 residues. The V end lost 2 bases, the J end lost 5 bases, and 13 bases lay between the germline ends. Germline lookup yields CDR1 SGHRS and CDR2 YFSETQ. The CDR3 nucleotides read TGCGCCAGCAGCTTCAAGACCAGGGAGGAGACCCAGTACTTC. Its protein is CASSFKTREETQYF.

The V gene is TRBV27, the J gene TRBJ2-7; 11 bases line up with TRBD1. The V segment lost 5 bases and the J segment 7 bases; nucleotides outside the gene matches: 10. CDR3 length: 15 amino acids. Germline CDR1 is MNHEY and CDR2 is SMNVEV (reference sequence). This CDR3 reads CASSKLDRGPMEQYF. In nucleotides, the CDR3 is TGTGCCAGCAGTAAACTGGACAGGGGGCCCATGGAGCAGTACTTC.

CDR3 region: CASSQLDLISTGELFF. CDR3 nucleotides: TGCGCCAGCAGCCAGCTGGACCTAATCAGCACCGGGGAGCTGTTTTTT. The genes are TRBV4-1 and TRBJ2-2; D uncertain. Germline lookup yields CDR1 MGHRA and CDR2 YSYEKL. Between the trimmed V and J ends, which lost 3 bases and 4 bases, there was a span of 15 bases. This CDR3 has 16 residues.

This clone was picked up one time. The CDR3 DNA follows: TGTGCCAGCAGCCCACAGGCAGGGTACTACGAGCAGTACTTC. As protein: CASSPQAGYYEQYF. The chain employs TRBV7-8 and TRBJ2-7; the D gene is possibly TRBD1 (5 bases). This CDR3 contains 14 residues. Trimming shortened V by 5 bases and J by 3 bases, and 14 bases separated the two germline ends. The germline V gene encodes CDR1 SGHVS and CDR2 FQNEAQ.

The chain links TRBV28 to TRBJ2-2; 14 bases agree with TRBD2. V dropped 4 bases and J dropped 0; count of bases not matched to a gene: 1. Germline CDR1 reads MDHEN; CDR2 reads SYDVKM. CDR3 length: 17 residues. The CDR3 is CASSSGLAGANTGELFF. The CDR3 coding sequence is TGTGCCAGCAGTTCGGGACTAGCGGGAGCGAACACCGGGGAGCTGTTTTTT.